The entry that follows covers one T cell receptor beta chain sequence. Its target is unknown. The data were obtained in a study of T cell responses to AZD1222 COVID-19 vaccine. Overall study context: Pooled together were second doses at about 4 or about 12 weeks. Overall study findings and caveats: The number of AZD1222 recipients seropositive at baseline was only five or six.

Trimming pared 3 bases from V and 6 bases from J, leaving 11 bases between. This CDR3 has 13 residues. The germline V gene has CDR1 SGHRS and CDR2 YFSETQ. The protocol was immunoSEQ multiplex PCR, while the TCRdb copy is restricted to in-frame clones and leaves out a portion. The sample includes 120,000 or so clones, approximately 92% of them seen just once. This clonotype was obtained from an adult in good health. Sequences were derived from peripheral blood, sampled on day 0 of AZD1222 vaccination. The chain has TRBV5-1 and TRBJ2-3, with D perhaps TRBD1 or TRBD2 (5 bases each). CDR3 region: CASSSGPADTQYF. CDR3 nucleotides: TGCGCCAGCAGCTCGGGACCTGCGGATACGCAGTATTTT.